This T cell receptor (beta chain) was recorded in a study of T cells in Graves' hyperthyroidism and ophthalmopathy. Study observations and caveats: Most expanded thyroid clonotypes above 0.001 recurred in blood. Ophthalmopathy, which appeared later, was predicted by the model a median about 5.9 months before onset. Ophthalmopathy stood apart from stable hyperthyroidism in a 13 V-J model.

This CDR3 comprises 16 residues. After removal of 6 bases from V and 8 bases from J, the junction contained 11 bases not matched to a gene. Per the germline V gene, CDR1 is SGHRS and CDR2 is YFSETQ. Amplification of TCR beta CDR3 regions was performed using RNA transcripts as template. The HTBI primer set served for first-round RT-PCR of the TCR CDR3. TCRdb itself ran the multiplex PCR reads through MiXCR, one entry per CDR3 protein. The profile shows about 720,000 distinct CDR3 sequences, 16% of them singletons. This clonotype occurred a few times. Its antigen is unidentified. The chain carries TRBV5-1 and TRBJ2-1; TRBD2 aligns across 13 bases. The receptor was isolated from a young man with Graves' hyperthyroidism. The specimen sequenced was blood. The chain's CDR3 is CASIKQLAGGPYEQFF. DNA of the CDR3: TGCGCCAGCATCAAACAACTAGCGGGAGGGCCGTATGAGCAGTTCTTC.